The clone carrying this TCR beta chain occurred once. This CDR3 contains 13 residues. Germline loops: CDR1 SNHLY, CDR2 FYNNEI. The ends were cut back, 4 bases at V and 5 bases at J, with 9 bases in the middle. The record originates from a study of cytomegalovirus exposure and HLA in healthy donors. PCR employed 60 Vbeta and 13 Jbeta primers. Produced via immunoSEQ multiplex PCR; TCRdb's table is partial and in-frame only. The sample contains some 120,000 clones, 75% to 85% of which appear only once. Sequencing used PBMCs. The sequence was obtained from a woman aged 50 to 65 in good health and CMV-seropositive. The chain has TRBV2 and TRBJ1-5; D is uncertain. The CDR3 bases are TGTGCCAGCAGTGTCGGAGGGTATCAGCCCCAGCATTTT. This translates into CASSVGGYQPQHF.